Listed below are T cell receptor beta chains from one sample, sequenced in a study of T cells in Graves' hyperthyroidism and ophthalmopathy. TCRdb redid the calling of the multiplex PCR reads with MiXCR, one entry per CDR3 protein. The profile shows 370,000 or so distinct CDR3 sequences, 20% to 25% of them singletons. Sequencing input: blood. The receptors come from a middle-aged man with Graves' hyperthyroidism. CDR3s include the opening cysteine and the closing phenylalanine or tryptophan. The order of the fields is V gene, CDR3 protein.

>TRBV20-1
CSAGVLAGSVNEQFF
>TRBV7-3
CASSPPGSAYNEQFF
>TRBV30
CAWGRALGTDTQYF
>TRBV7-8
CASSRAIYEQYF
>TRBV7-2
CASSLAGSSTDTQYF
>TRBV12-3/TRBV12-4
CASSLQGGQPQHF
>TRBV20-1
CSAIGGADTQYF
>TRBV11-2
CASGLDQERPYEQYF
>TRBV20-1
CSAGGQGAHEQYF
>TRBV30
CAWSETVGELFF
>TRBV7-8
CASSPGPMNTEAFF
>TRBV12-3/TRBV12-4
CASSFSRATGGYTF
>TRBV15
CATSRDVSDTQYF
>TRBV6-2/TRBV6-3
CASTMDNSNQPQHF
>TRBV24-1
CANLRQGSHEQYF
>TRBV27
CASGLGRGYNEQFF
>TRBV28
CASRETSGRQQFF
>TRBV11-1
CASSLARSGSYNEQFF
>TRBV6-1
CASSEHSYTDTQYF
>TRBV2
CASSDRAGGRYEQYF
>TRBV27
CASSLSGSVTDTQYF
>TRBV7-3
CASSLWPNTEAFF
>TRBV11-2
CASSQGGLAGAGETQYF
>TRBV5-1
CASSLEAVNTGELFF
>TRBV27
CASSLSHRNTEAFF
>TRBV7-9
CASSLGGISDYGYTF
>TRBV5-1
CASSLGGGGYEQYF
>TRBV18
CASSLVELAGGTNEQFF
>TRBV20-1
CSARDAGGPYNEQFF
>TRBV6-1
CASRGLAGDGRSTDTQYF
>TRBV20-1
CSAREGPPTDTQYF
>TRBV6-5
CASSYWPGELLF
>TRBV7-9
CASSLQAGMHNEQFF